This T cell receptor (beta chain) was recovered during a study of early T cells in non-severe SARS-CoV-2 infection. Study conclusions and caveats: Anti-spike CD8 responses were favored in VDJdb matching, and private and CD4 specificities were missed.

Unique molecular identifiers were attached to individual cDNA molecules. Each CDR3 protein is one row after TCRdb ran MiXCR on the 5' RACE reads. The sample has about 26,000 distinct CDR3 sequences; 5.1% are singletons. The CDR3 loop spans 15 amino acids. The germline V and J ends were trimmed by 2 bases and 8 bases, with 13 bases remaining between them. The V gene's germline CDR1 is MNHEY and CDR2 SVGAGI. Comment on this clonotype: Its cognate antigen is unknown.

The specimen sequenced was whole blood. The TCR comes from an adult who was a healthcare worker with PCR-confirmed SARS-CoV-2 infection or an uninfected control (not recorded which). The J gene is TRBJ1-6, the V gene TRBV6-5; D is undetermined. CDR3 DNA: TGTGCCAGCAGTTACGGGCGAAGGGTATATTCACCCCTCCACTTT. This translates into CASSYGRRVYSPLHF.